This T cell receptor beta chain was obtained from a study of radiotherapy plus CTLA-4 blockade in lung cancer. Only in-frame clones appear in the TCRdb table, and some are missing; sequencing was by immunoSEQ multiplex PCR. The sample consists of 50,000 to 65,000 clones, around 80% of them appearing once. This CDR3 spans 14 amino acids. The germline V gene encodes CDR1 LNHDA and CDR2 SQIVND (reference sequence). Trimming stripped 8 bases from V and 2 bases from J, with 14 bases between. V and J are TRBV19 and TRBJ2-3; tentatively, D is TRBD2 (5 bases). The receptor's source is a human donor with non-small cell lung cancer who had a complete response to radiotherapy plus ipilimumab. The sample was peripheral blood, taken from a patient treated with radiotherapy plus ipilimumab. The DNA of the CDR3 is TGTGCCAGTGGAGGACGATGGGACACAGATACGCAGTATTTT. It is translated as CASGGRWDTDTQYF.